Shown below are 23 T cell receptor beta chains from a single sample sequenced in a study of T cells in Graves' hyperthyroidism and ophthalmopathy (dated by TCRdb to the late 2010s). The library was generated by multiplex PCR. The run used an Illumina HiSeq 2000. Amplification of TCR beta CDR3 regions was carried out from RNA transcripts. A first-round RT-PCR of the TCR CDR3 used the HTBI primer set with the Qiagen OneStep RT-PCR kit. The raw public data were reprocessed by TCRdb itself: fastp quality trimming at Q25, MiXCR clonotype calling, in-frame beta chains only. Identical CDR3 protein sequences are pooled into one entry, listed with their most common genes and DNA. The sample data list hundreds of thousands of distinct CDR3 sequences, and approximately 15% of these were observed just once. The top ten clonotypes cover roughly a tenth of the sample. Sequenced sample: blood. These receptors came from a woman aged 18-35 years with Graves' hyperthyroidism.

This clonotype was seen repeatedly, ten times or more. The CDR3 loop reads CASSRPGTGRGETQYF. In DNA form, the CDR3 reads TGTGCCAGCAGTCGCCCCGGGACAGGGAGGGGAGAGACCCAGTACTTC. The chain has TRBV6-1 and TRBJ2-5; 9 positions match TRBD1. Germline lookup yields CDR1 MNHNS and CDR2 SASEGT. This CDR3 region has 16 residues. V dropped 5 bases and J dropped 4; count of bases not matched to a gene: 11.

In its sample, this clonotype was seen many times. V gene TRBV30 combines with J gene TRBJ2-7; D tentatively fits TRBD1 or TRBD2 (7 bases each). This CDR3 comprises 15 residues. Looked up from germline, CDR1 is GTSNPN and CDR2 is SVGIG (reference sequence). CDR3 nucleotides: TGTGCTTCAACCTGGCGGGGAGGGGGCTACTACGAGCAGTACTTC. This gives the protein CASTWRGGGYYEQYF.

CDR3 sequence reads: CASSIVDSYEQFF. As DNA, the CDR3 is TGTGCCAGTAGTATAGTGGACAGCTACGAGCAGTTCTTC. The chain has TRBV19 and TRBJ2-7; D is possibly TRBD1 (6 bases). Gene TRBJ2-1 matches the end of the DNA better, so the J call may be wrong. The CDR3 covers 13 residues. The germline V gene encodes CDR1 LNHDA and CDR2 SQIVND (reference sequence).

This clonotype has more than one count but fewer than ten. The chain combines TRBV19 with TRBJ1-6; D is perhaps TRBD1 (6 bases). The V gene lost 2 bases and the J gene lost 0 bases, with 14 bases spanning the gap. Germline V gene sequence: CDR1 LNHDA, CDR2 SQIVND (reference sequence). The CDR3 totals 18 residues. The CDR3 loop reads CASSIYRGQSSYNSPLHF. The CDR3 region has the DNA TGTGCCAGTAGTATATATCGCGGACAGTCCTCCTATAATTCACCCCTCCACTTT.

This sequence joins TRBV20-1 and TRBJ2-3; 11 bases fit TRBD2. Germline CDR1 and CDR2: DFQATT and SNEGSKA (reference sequence). This CDR3 is 20 amino acids long. Trimming cost V 3 bases and J 1 base; bases outside gene matches: 18. The CDR3 DNA follows: TGCAGTGCTAGGGCTAGGTTTAGGCCCCTACTAGCGGGGGGCACAGATACGCAGTATTTT. Residues: CSARARFRPLLAGGTDTQYF.

Comment on this clonotype: The final CDR3 position lacks the conserved phenylalanine or tryptophan, pointing to a likely read error. The V and J genes are TRBV4-1 and TRBJ2-7, with TRBD1 as a possible D gene (5 bases). CDR1 is MGHRA, CDR2 YSYEKL, per germline. The CDR3 totals 14 residues. Trimming stripped 0 bases from V and 2 bases from J, with 8 bases between. This chain's CDR3 is CASSQDRGPYEQYL. In DNA, the CDR3 is TGCGCCAGCAGCCAAGATAGGGGCCCCTACGAGCAGTACTTG.

This clonotype was recorded many times. The chain links TRBV30 to TRBJ2-5, with D possibly TRBD1 on 5 matching bases. Germline CDR1 reads GTSNPN; CDR2 reads SVGIG (reference sequence). V lost 3 bases to trimming and J lost 7 bases, with 15 bases between them. There are 13 residues in the CDR3. DNA of the CDR3: TGTGCCTGGAGGGCAGGGTATTCAGGGACCCAGTACTTC. Translating it yields CAWRAGYSGTQYF.

This clonotype was counted a few times. The V and J genes are TRBV5-1 and TRBJ2-5; D perhaps matches TRBD1 (5 bases). Germline values: CDR1 SGHRS, CDR2 YFSETQ. This CDR3 is built from 14 residues. Between the trimmed V and J ends, which lost 1 base and 4 bases, there was a span of 11 bases. In DNA form, the CDR3 reads TGCGCCAGCAGCTTGAGAATCCAGGGAGAGACCCAGTACTTC. It translates to CASSLRIQGETQYF.

The chain combines TRBV6-1 with TRBJ1-1, with 8 bases matching TRBD1. Unmatched junction bases numbered 9, after V lost 5 bases and J lost 1 base. This CDR3 region has 16 residues. Germline-derived CDR1 and CDR2 are MNHNS and SASEGT. The CDR3 sequence: CASSPNDRGGNTEAFF. The CDR3 bases are TGTGCCAGCAGTCCGAACGACAGGGGTGGGAACACTGAAGCTTTCTTT.

This clonotype was seen many times. This rearrangement joins TRBV6-2 or TRBV6-3 to TRBJ2-7; D remains unclear. CDR1 and CDR2 from the germline V gene are MNHEY and SVGEGT. Trimming took off 0 bases at V and 0 bases at J, with 6 bases between the two ends. The CDR3 is 14 residues long. As DNA, the CDR3 is TGTGCCAGCAGTTACTCACTGAGCTCCTACGAGCAGTACTTC. Protein sequence: CASSYSLSSYEQYF.

The chain carries TRBV12-3 or TRBV12-4 and TRBJ2-7, with D tentatively TRBD1 or TRBD2 (5 bases each). The germline V and J ends were trimmed by 1 base and 4 bases, with 14 bases remaining between them. The CDR3 is 15 amino acids. The CDR3 loop reads CASSLEPGPEYEQYF. CDR3 bases: TGTGCCAGCAGTTTAGAACCGGGACCAGAGTACGAGCAGTACTTC.

This clonotype was observed a few times. J is TRBJ2-1 and V is TRBV7-8, with 9 bases lining up with TRBD2. The length of the CDR3 is 17 residues. V trimming: 6 bases; J trimming: 0 bases; junction bases outside the gene matches: 9. Germline-derived CDR1 and CDR2 are SGHVS and FQNEAQ. In nucleotides, the CDR3 is TGTGCCAGCAGGAGAGAAACTAGCGGGTTCTCCTACAATGAGCAGTTCTTC. Translated: CASRRETSGFSYNEQFF.

This clonotype was recorded a few times. This sequence joins TRBV9 and TRBJ2-7, with TRBD1 matching over 7 bases. V trimming: 3 bases; J trimming: 7 bases; junction bases outside the gene matches: 19. The CDR3 totals 17 residues. Germline assignment: CDR1 SGDLS and CDR2 YYNGEE. The CDR3, as DNA: TGTGCCAGCAGCGCCTCACCCAATAGGACAGGCAGGATGGAGCAGTACTTC. This gives the protein CASSASPNRTGRMEQYF.

This clonotype has just a few counts. The chain couples TRBV4-2 to TRBJ1-5; D gene unclear. CDR1 is LGHNA and CDR2 is YNFKEQ in the germline V gene. The V gene lost 4 bases and the J gene lost 2 bases, with 18 bases spanning the gap. The CDR3 is 17 amino acids. CDR3 nucleotide sequence: TGTGCCAGCAGCCGATCATCATCGGATTACGGCAATCAGCCCCAGCATTTT. Translating gives CASSRSSSDYGNQPQHF.

The chain has TRBV30 and TRBJ2-1; 14 nucleotides agree with TRBD2. Per germline, CDR1 GTSNPN and CDR2 SVGIG (reference sequence). V lost 2 bases to trimming and J lost 6 bases; unmatched junction nucleotides: 15. The CDR3 is 19 amino acids. The CDR3 bases are TGTGCCTGGAGTTCACACCTCAACCCGGGACTAGCGGGAGTCAATGAGCAGTTCTTC. Encoded protein: CAWSSHLNPGLAGVNEQFF.

This clonotype was counted only a few times. CDR3 loop: CASSPDTQSYEQYF. Written as DNA, the CDR3 is TGTGCCAGCAGCCCGGACACGCAGAGCTACGAGCAGTACTTC. The gene calls are TRBV7-9 and TRBJ2-7, with D perhaps matching TRBD1 (5 bases). V lost 5 bases, J lost 3 bases, and 14 bases lay in between. Germline values: CDR1 SEHNR, CDR2 FQNEAQ (reference sequence). The length of the CDR3 is 14 residues. The full variable domain, its missing parts supplied by reference TRBV7-9 and TRBJ2-7, is DTGVSQNPRHKITKRGQNVTFRCDPISEHNRLYWYRQTLGQGPEFLTYFQNEAQLEKSRLLSDRFSAERPKGSFSTLEIQRTEQGDSAMYLCASSPDTQSYEQYFGPGTRLTVT.

This chain connects TRBV7-9 to TRBJ2-2, with D unclear. Germline V gives CDR1 SEHNR, CDR2 FQNEAQ (reference sequence). V gave up 5 bases and J gave up 0 bases, with 13 bases separating them. This CDR3 contains 16 residues. The CDR3 spells CASSPLAYPNTGELFF. The CDR3 nucleotides are TGTGCCAGCAGCCCGTTGGCCTACCCGAACACCGGGGAGCTGTTTTTT.

This chain joins TRBV27 and TRBJ2-1; D remains ambiguous. This CDR3 contains 14 residues. Germline CDR1 MNHEY, CDR2 SMNVEV (reference sequence). V was cut by 2 bases and J by 5 bases, with 10 bases left in between. In DNA, the CDR3 is TGTGCCAGCAGTTTAAGGTTTACCAACAATGAGCAGTTCTTC. Translated, it gives CASSLRFTNNEQFF.

Many counts were recorded for this clonotype. CDR3 bases: TGTGCCAGCAGTTACTACTCGGACAGGACCCCCAGTGGCTACACCTTC. Protein sequence: CASSYYSDRTPSGYTF. The gene calls are TRBV6-6 and TRBJ1-2, with TRBD1 identical over 7 bases. V shed 1 base and J 7 bases; nucleotides not matched to a gene: 12. This CDR3 spans 16 amino acids. Germline-derived CDR1 and CDR2 are MNHNY and SVGAGI (reference sequence).

This clonotype was detected a few times. The gene calls are TRBV10-3 and TRBJ2-7; 9 bases fit TRBD1. Trimming at V came to 0 bases and at J to 3 bases, leaving 3 bases not matched to a gene. There are 15 residues in the CDR3. Germline V gives CDR1 ENHRY, CDR2 SYGVKD. CDR3 protein: CAISESGTGYYEQYF. CDR3 sequence (DNA): TGTGCCATCAGTGAGTCTGGGACAGGGTACTACGAGCAGTACTTC.

This clonotype was counted many times. The V call is TRBV7-9, the J call TRBJ1-1; D is unclear. The germline gives CDR1 SEHNR, CDR2 FQNEAQ (reference sequence). V lost 1 base, J lost 2 bases, and 8 bases lay in between. The CDR3 covers 14 residues. The CDR3 protein is CASSLESGNTEAFF. CDR3 coding DNA: TGTGCCAGCAGCTTAGAATCGGGCAACACTGAAGCTTTCTTT.

A remark on this clonotype: The junction does not match germline at one end; this may be a read error. The chain combines TRBV19 with TRBJ2-3; perhaps TRBD2 as D (5 bases). The CDR3 consists of 15 residues. Germline CDR1 and CDR2: LNHDA and SQIVND (reference sequence). CDR3 loop: CASSRVRGSTDTRYF. The CDR3 coding sequence is TGTGCCAGTAGTCGAGTTCGGGGATCCACAGATACGCGGTATTTT.

This clonotype was seen repeatedly, ten times or more. This chain connects TRBV18 to TRBJ2-3; D is ambiguous. The V gene lost 2 bases and the J gene lost 4 bases, with 4 bases spanning the gap. The CDR3 has 12 amino acids. The V gene's germline CDR1 is KGHSH and CDR2 LQKENI. DNA of the CDR3: TGTGCCAGCTCACCAGGCCCAGATACGCAGTATTTT. This gives the protein CASSPGPDTQYF.